This T cell receptor beta chain was recorded in a study of cytomegalovirus exposure and HLA in healthy donors. CDR1 SGDLS and CDR2 YYNGEE come from the germline V gene. The CDR3 is made up of 12 amino acids. V dropped 2 bases and J dropped 10 bases, with 10 bases sitting between them. Both 60 Vbeta primers and 13 Jbeta primers went into the PCR. Only in-frame clones appear in the TCRdb table, and some are missing; sequencing was by immunoSEQ multiplex PCR. Of about 200,000 clones listed, 76% are singletons. This chain joins TRBV9 and TRBJ2-1; no firm D call. The sequence came from a man aged 18 to 30 in good health and CMV-seronegative. The specimen was PBMCs. The CDR3 loop is CASSVTEREQFF. Here the CDR3 DNA reads TGTGCCAGCAGCGTGACTGAGCGCGAGCAGTTCTTC.